The 5 T cell receptor beta chains presented below share a single source sample, sequenced in a study of shared clonotypes between healthy human individuals. Libraries were prepared by immunoSEQ multiplex PCR; TCRdb keeps only in-frame clonotypes and omits some of them. The sample lists roughly 1.4 million clones, less than 99% occurring once. Sequences were obtained from naive CD4+ T cells sorted from blood. As for subset: CD45RA+ positively selected. These receptors were collected from a man aged 25 to 40 in good health.

The chain has TRBV28 and TRBJ1-2, with D possibly matching TRBD1 (5 bases). Germline V gene data show CDR1 as MDHEN and CDR2 as SYDVKM. The CDR3 runs to 14 residues. Trimming took 6 bases from V and 6 from J, leaving 17 bases between them. CDR3 nucleotides: TGTGCCAGCAGCAGCCCGGGGGTGGGTGATGGCTACACCTTC. It encodes CASSSPGVGDGYTF.

A single count supports this clone. This chain joins TRBV10-3 and TRBJ2-5; a possible D gene is TRBD1 (6 bases). CDR1 is ENHRY and CDR2 is SYGVKD in the germline V gene. The V gene lost 10 bases and the J gene lost 3 bases, with 24 bases spanning the gap. The CDR3 is 16 amino acids. The CDR3 region is CATGGMPGDRKETQYF. CDR3 coding DNA: TGTGCCACTGGGGGAATGCCAGGGGATCGAAAAGAGACCCAGTACTTC.

The chain employs TRBV10-1 and TRBJ2-2; D is perhaps TRBD1 (6 bases). From germline, CDR1 is WNHNN and CDR2 SYGVQD (reference sequence). This CDR3 region has 13 residues. The V and J ends lost 6 bases and 5 bases respectively, with 10 bases between them. CDR3 nucleotide sequence: TGCGCCAGCAGGGGGACACCGACCGGGGAGCTGTTTTTT. Translated: CASRGTPTGELFF.

This clone was seen once. The chain links TRBV19 to TRBJ2-1, with TRBD2 matching over 9 bases. After removal of 8 bases from V and 8 bases from J, the junction contained 7 bases not matched to a gene. CDR3 length: 13 residues. CDR1 and CDR2 (germline): LNHDA, SQIVND (reference sequence). CDR3 residues: CASRLAARDEQFF. CDR3 in DNA: TGTGCCAGTCGACTAGCGGCCCGGGATGAGCAGTTCTTC.

The chain couples TRBV7-3 to TRBJ2-1; TRBD1 aligns across 8 bases. Losses at the gene ends were 5 bases for V and 7 bases for J; bases not matched to a gene: 7. The CDR3 consists of 14 residues. Germline CDR1 is SGHTA and CDR2 is FQGTGA. The CDR3 loop reads CASSPGQGWNEQFF. The CDR3 DNA is TGTGCCAGCAGCCCCGGACAGGGTTGGAATGAGCAGTTCTTC.